This TCR beta chain stems from a study of blood T cell repertoires in COVID-19. The method was immunoSEQ multiplex PCR; TCRdb's version includes in-frame clones alone and lacks a portion of them. The sample consists of roughly 250,000 clones, approximately 85% of them appearing once. V gave up 6 bases and J gave up 3 bases, with 15 bases separating them. The CDR3 covers 15 residues. The germline gives CDR1 SNHLY, CDR2 FYNNEI. Input material: PBMCs or T cells enriched from blood (not recorded which). This clonotype originated in a woman younger than 45 who had recovered from COVID-19. The chain carries TRBV2 and TRBJ1-3; D is possibly TRBD1 (5 bases). The CDR3 sequence is CASSLGPGGGNTIYF. The DNA for the CDR3 is TGTGCCAGCAGCTTAGGACCCGGGGGTGGAAACACCATATATTTT.